This passage covers 21 T cell receptor beta chains from one sample sequenced in a study of blood T cell repertoires in COVID-19. The table came from immunoSEQ multiplex PCR; TCRdb's copy has only in-frame clones and leaves some out. This table holds some 97,000 clones, under 90% found once. Sequencing used peripheral blood. The receptors come from a human donor in a cohort sampled during active COVID-19.

This clone occurred once. The J gene is TRBJ2-3, the V gene TRBV4-1; D ambiguous. CDR3 length: 16 residues. Germline V CDR1 and CDR2: MGHRA, YSYEKL. Trimming shortened V by 0 bases and J by 2 bases, and 12 bases separated the two germline ends. This chain's CDR3 is CASSQDVSVYTDTQYF. For the CDR3, the DNA is TGCGCCAGCAGCCAAGACGTTTCGGTGTACACAGATACGCAGTATTTT.

The CDR3 DNA is TGTGCCAGTACGATGAAACAGGTACGGAACACTGAAGCTTTCTTT. It codes for CASTMKQVRNTEAFF. V and J are TRBV19 and TRBJ1-1; the D gene is possibly TRBD1 (5 bases). The CDR3 contains 15 residues. Germline CDR1 and CDR2: LNHDA and SQIVND (reference sequence). V gave up 7 bases and J gave up 1 base, with 16 bases separating them.

The rearrangement links TRBV19 to TRBJ2-4, with D possibly matching TRBD2 (6 bases). The CDR3 is 15 residues long. Germline CDR1 and CDR2: LNHDA and SQIVND (reference sequence). V lost 4 bases and J 0 bases, leaving 10 bases between the germline ends. The CDR3 DNA reads as TGTGCCAGTAGTACTAGCGAATTAGCCAAAAACATTCAGTACTTC. Encoded protein: CASSTSELAKNIQYF.

The V gene is TRBV3-1 (or the pseudogene TRBV3-2), the J gene TRBJ1-6, with D possibly TRBD1 on 6 matching bases. The CDR3 is made up of 14 amino acids. Germline values: CDR1 LGHDT, CDR2 YNNKEL (reference sequence). Trimming took off 4 bases at V and 4 bases at J, with 8 bases between the two ends. CDR3 bases: TGTGCCAGCAGCCCTGGACAGTATAATTCACCCCTCCACTTT. This sequence encodes CASSPGQYNSPLHF.

The genes are TRBV24-1 and TRBJ2-1; D unresolved. V lost 3 bases and J 11 bases, leaving 13 bases between the germline ends. The CDR3 consists of 13 residues. In germline, CDR1 is KGHDR, CDR2 SFDVKD. DNA for the CDR3: TGTGCCACCAGTGATCGCTCCTACGCCAAGCAGTTCTTC. It is translated as CATSDRSYAKQFF.

About this clone itself: The junction differs from germline at one of its ends, possibly a read error. The chain joins TRBV7-2 to TRBJ1-6; D gene unclear. Germline values: CDR1 SGHTA, CDR2 FQGNSA. The CDR3 has 15 amino acids. The CDR3 loop reads CASSLGGSNNSPLHF. CDR3 DNA: TGTGCCAGCAGCTTAGGAGGCTCCAATAATTCACCCCTCCACTTT.

V usage is TRBV7-8 and J usage is TRBJ2-1; 14 nucleotides align to TRBD2. This CDR3 is 16 amino acids long. The germline V gene has CDR1 SGHVS and CDR2 FQNEAQ. The ends lost 3 bases at V and 4 bases at J; junction bases unmatched: 2. CDR3 in amino acids: CASSLRTSGGYNEQFF. CDR3 sequence (DNA): TGTGCCAGCAGCTTGCGGACTAGCGGGGGGTACAATGAGCAGTTCTTC.

The genes are TRBV25-1 and TRBJ1-6, with 9 bases matching TRBD1. Germline values: CDR1 MGHDK, CDR2 SYGVNS. Trimming at V came to 6 bases and at J to 10 bases, leaving 4 bases not matched to a gene. The CDR3 has 13 amino acids. The CDR3, as DNA: TGTGCCAGCAGGGGACAGGGCGGATCACCCCTCCACTTT. Encoded protein: CASRGQGGSPLHF.

This chain connects TRBV6-5 to TRBJ2-5; 10 nucleotides agree with TRBD1. The CDR3 has 15 residues. Germline trimming cut 7 bases from V and 5 bases from J; bases unmatched to any gene: 10. CDR1 MNHEY and CDR2 SVGAGI come from the germline V gene. For the CDR3, the DNA is TGTGCCAGCACTATGAATGACAGGGGGCCGGAGACCCAGTACTTC. This translates into CASTMNDRGPETQYF.

The chain recombines TRBV2 with TRBJ2-7; 7 bases are a match to TRBD1. Trimming cost V 1 base and J 4 bases; bases outside gene matches: 7. This CDR3 contains 15 residues. Germline values: CDR1 SNHLY, CDR2 FYNNEI. CDR3 coding DNA: TGTGCCAGCAGTGAAGTTGGGACAGATTTTTACGAGCAGTACTTC. Encoded protein: CASSEVGTDFYEQYF.

This sequence joins TRBV10-3 and TRBJ2-5, with 7 bases that match TRBD2. Trimming removed 3 bases from V and 4 bases from J; junction bases left unmatched: 11. The CDR3 has 16 residues. CDR1 and CDR2 (germline): ENHRY, SYGVKD. CDR3 nucleotides: TGTGCCATCAGTGATTCGGGCGGGAGAACGCGAGAGACCCAGTACTTC. Amino acid sequence: CAISDSGGRTRETQYF.

The gene calls are TRBV6-2 or TRBV6-3 and TRBJ1-1; D gene ambiguous. The germline V gene has CDR1 MNHEY and CDR2 SVGEGT. V shed 3 bases and J shed 0 bases, with 5 bases lying between them. The CDR3 covers 13 residues. The CDR3 protein is CASSYEVNTEAFF. The CDR3 DNA sequence: TGTGCCAGCAGTTATGAGGTGAACACTGAAGCTTTCTTT.

The rearrangement joins TRBV5-1 to TRBJ1-2, with D unclear. V lost 4 bases to trimming and J lost 7 bases, with 20 bases between them. The CDR3 is made up of 15 amino acids. Germline CDR1 and CDR2: SGHRS and YFSETQ. The CDR3 loop reads CASSPNRPNAGGYTF. The CDR3 DNA is TGCGCCAGCAGCCCTAATCGACCCAACGCGGGTGGCTACACCTTC.

V and J are TRBV5-1 and TRBJ2-3; 7 bases map to TRBD2. The germline V gene encodes CDR1 SGHRS and CDR2 YFSETQ. This CDR3 is 15 amino acids long. Trimming took 4 bases from V and 2 from J; bases not matched to a gene: 7. This CDR3 is CASSLSGVITDTQYF. Written as DNA, the CDR3 is TGCGCCAGCAGCCTCAGCGGGGTGATCACAGATACGCAGTATTTT.

The chain links TRBV18 to TRBJ2-6; tentatively, D is TRBD1 (6 bases). V gave up 4 bases and J gave up 1 base, with 11 bases separating them. The CDR3 extends over 16 amino acids. Germline CDR1 is KGHSH and CDR2 is LQKENI. CDR3 bases: TGTGCCAGCTCACGGGACATCCCGTCTGGGGCCAACGTCCTGACTTTC. Translated, it gives CASSRDIPSGANVLTF.

V and J are TRBV5-1 and TRBJ1-1; 7 bases are shared with TRBD1. The CDR3 sequence is 13 residues long. Trimming at V came to 0 bases and at J to 6 bases, leaving 2 bases not matched to a gene. Looked up from germline, CDR1 is SGHRS and CDR2 is YFSETQ. For the CDR3, the DNA is TGCGCCAGCAGCTTGGGACAGGGACCTGAAGCTTTCTTT. The encoded protein is CASSLGQGPEAFF.

The table lists this clone with a count of one. J is TRBJ2-1 and V is TRBV23-1; 8 bases line up with TRBD2. TRBV23-1 is an ORF for which the function is uncertain. The junction had 10 bases not matched to a gene; V was cut back by 2 bases and J by 4 bases. The CDR3 extends over 17 amino acids. CDR3 amino acids: CASSQDGTRAGYNEQFF. The CDR3, as DNA: TGCGCCAGCAGTCAAGACGGGACTAGAGCGGGTTACAATGAGCAGTTCTTC.

Of note for this clone: At one boundary the junction diverges from the germline segment, which might be a read error. The rearrangement joins TRBV7-8 to TRBJ2-7; the D is unclear. There are 15 residues in the CDR3. Looked up from germline, CDR1 is SGHVS and CDR2 is FQNEAQ. CDR3 residues: CASRPRWVSESEWNF. CDR3 coding DNA: TGTGCCAGCAGGCCCCGGTGGGTGAGCGAGTCGGAGTGGAACTTC.

This chain links TRBV6-6 with TRBJ2-1; D is perhaps TRBD1 (6 bases). Germline CDR1 reads MNHNY; CDR2 reads SVGAGI (reference sequence). Trimming shortened V by 6 bases and J by 5 bases, and 20 bases separated the two germline ends. CDR3 length equals 16 residues. CDR3 protein: CASSQGHTLGNNEQFF. The CDR3 DNA reads as TGTGCCAGCAGCCAGGGACATACCCTGGGCAACAATGAGCAGTTCTTC.

This clone was counted once. The V and J genes are TRBV7-9 and TRBJ2-1; D unresolved. Between the trimmed V and J ends, which lost 5 bases and 5 bases, there was a span of 10 bases. Germline V lookup: CDR1 SEHNR, CDR2 FQNEAQ (reference sequence). The CDR3 spans 13 residues. The CDR3 is CASSLGSDNEQFF. CDR3 DNA: TGTGCCAGCAGCCTCGGGTCCGACAATGAGCAGTTCTTC.

The chain has TRBV30 and TRBJ1-6; a weak D match, TRBD1 (5 bases). The CDR3 spans 16 residues. Trimming left V 4 bases short and J 7 bases short, with 20 bases between. CDR1 GTSNPN and CDR2 SVGIG come from the germline V gene (reference sequence). The CDR3 protein is CAWTVGGGGWNSPLHF. The CDR3 coding sequence is TGTGCCTGGACGGTAGGCGGGGGTGGTTGGAATTCACCCCTCCACTTT.